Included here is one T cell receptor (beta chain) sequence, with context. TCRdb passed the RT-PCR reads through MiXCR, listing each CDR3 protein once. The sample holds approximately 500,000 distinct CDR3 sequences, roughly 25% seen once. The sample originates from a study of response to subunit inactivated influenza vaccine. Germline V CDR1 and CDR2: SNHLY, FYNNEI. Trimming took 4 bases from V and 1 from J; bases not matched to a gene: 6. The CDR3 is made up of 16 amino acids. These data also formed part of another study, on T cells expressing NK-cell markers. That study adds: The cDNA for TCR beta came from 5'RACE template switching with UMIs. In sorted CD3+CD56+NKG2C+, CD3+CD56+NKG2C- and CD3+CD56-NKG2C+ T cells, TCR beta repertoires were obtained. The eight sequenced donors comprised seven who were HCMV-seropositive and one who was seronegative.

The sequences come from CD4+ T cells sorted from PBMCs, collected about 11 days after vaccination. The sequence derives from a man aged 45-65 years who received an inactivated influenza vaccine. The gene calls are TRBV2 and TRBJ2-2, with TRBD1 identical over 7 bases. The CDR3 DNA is TGTGCCAGCAGTGTCTTACAGGGGCTGAACACCGGGGAGCTGTTTTTT. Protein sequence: CASSVLQGLNTGELFF.